This entry features one T cell receptor beta chain sequence. Its antigen is still unknown. No qualities accompany the bases; no much larger clone lies one base away. Libraries were made using the immunoSEQ multiplex PCR assay. For the multiplex PCR, a mixture combining 60 forward primers for TCR Vbeta segments and 13 reverse primers for TCR Jbeta segments was used. The CDR3 region of rearranged TCR beta genes was amplified from genomic DNA by a multiplex PCR assay. The Illumina HiSeq System was used to sequence the amplified TCR beta libraries as 87-base-pair reads. Concerning the study's data processing: In a later analysis, about 80 million unique TCR beta chains were counted across the 500 to 850 repertoires, and about 10 million of these chains were shared by at least two donors. To remove PCR and sequencing errors, raw reads were error-corrected and collapsed into unique sequences using a nearest-neighbor algorithm that merged closely related sequences. To assign V, D and J gene segments, CDR3 sequences were aligned to IMGT reference sequences. For a sequence to be retained, a match of at least six nucleotides was required to both a V gene segment and a J gene segment. A rearrangement counted as productive if the CDR3 had no stop codons and remained in frame with V and J, and every other rearrangement counted as non-productive. Following IMGT convention, CDR3 was defined as the stretch from the second conserved V-encoded cysteine up to the conserved J-encoded phenylalanine. The earlier analysis of about 530 of the donors excluded any sequence lacking an unambiguous match to a single V gene segment. An earlier analysis of fewer than 650 of the donors classified V segments as functional when productive rearrangements were above 56.7% and as segregating when the standard deviation between donors was above 5%. To diagnose cytomegalovirus status from the catalog of TCR beta chain sequences, a statistical classification framework was built. In a later analysis, TCR nucleotide sequences were compared against IMGT/GENE-DB human TR gene sequences so that V and J genes could be assigned. Using the TCRdist pipeline, a later analysis assigned CDR3 sequences along with most-parsimonious VDJ recombination scenarios. In a later analysis, every TCR beta chain was defined by the combination of its CDR3 amino acid sequence and its V-gene family, and reads without a unique V-gene family were dropped. In a later analysis, 450 to 600 highly shared, low-generation-probability nucleotide sequences were removed to address suspected cross-contamination and a sequencing artifact. For each public chain, a later analysis derived a clonal expansion index from normalized ranks of inferred template counts within each repertoire. Generation probabilities in a later analysis came from a VDJ recombination model fitted to out-of-frame rearrangements, and those results were checked against IGoR. In a later analysis, TCR-TCR, TCR-HLA and TCR-CMV co-occurrence was scored with hypergeometric tests, and a repertoire-size bias correction was applied to TCR pairs. False discovery rates were estimated in a later analysis by permuting HLA or CMV assignments 20 times. In a later analysis, co-occurring TCRs were grouped using DBSCAN, with TCRdist sequence similarity added in when clustering inside HLA-allele-positive subsets. Repertoires with fewer than 30,000 or more than 120,000 public chains, plus five repertoires with anomalous nucleotide sharing, were excluded from co-occurrence clustering. TCRdb obtained this table from immuneACCESS and retained in-frame rearrangements with V and J assigned. These tables miss some clones; where compared with another copy, unresolved V genes account for less than half of the shortfall, and the remainder is unexplained. V and J calls and clone size are copied from that table; D and trimming were computed from the DNA. Across this sample there are 100,000 or so clones, with more than 70% seen only once. The ten biggest clones cover 9.6% of the sample.

This record comes from a study of cytomegalovirus exposure and HLA in healthy donors (TCRdb year 2017). Regarding the research as a whole: An earlier analysis of 587 of the donors reported approximately 300 Gb of sequence data and around 100 million unique TCR beta sequences obtained from 180 million or so T cells. Among the roughly 400 genotyped donors, around 81% belonged to the genetic ancestry cluster associated with self-reported Caucasian donors. Genome-wide SNP genotypes for about 65% of the roughly 670 donors were used in a later genetic analysis, which treated that subset as a discovery cohort. The study used immunosequencing to profile the T cell repertoires of approximately 640 subjects and linked those repertoires to cytomegalovirus serostatus. Donor age, sex, ethnicity and CMV serostatus were compiled together with the repertoire data. Across 398 genotyped donors of the cohort, an average of 235,054 unique TCR beta nucleotide sequences per donor were sequenced, and around 19% of those sequences were non-productive. To predict cytomegalovirus infection status, the study combined high-throughput TCR immunosequencing, statistical association of individual TCRs with disease status, and machine learning. To study patterns of TCR occurrence, a later analysis re-analyzed previously published TCR beta repertoires from 650 to 750 donors and added high-resolution HLA genotyping. Approximately 310 gigabases of sequencing data and approximately 84 million unique TCR sequences were included in an early release covering roughly 600 HLA-typed donors. Every repertoire in the discovery cohort had been generated on one and the same sequencing platform. The study aimed to test whether cataloging public T cell receptors could reveal signatures of past pathogen exposure. An earlier analysis of approximately 640 of the donors applied high-throughput TCR beta sequencing to assess whether each TCR beta V gene segment acted as functional or pseudogenic. The number of donors typed differed by locus, with 629-630 for A, B, C, DRB1 and DQB1, roughly 520 for DQA1, 600 to 610 for DPA1, and around 460 for DPB1. The later analysis used no new phenotypic data to find candidate immune exposures, relying instead on TCR beta sequences and their occurrence across donors. A separate validation cohort of over a hundred different subjects was used in addition to the 666-subject first cohort. About five DR-DQ haplotypes were treated as single units for association and clustering because of strong linkage in the cohort. HLA typing included class I and class II loci at four-digit resolution.

V and J lose 3 bases and 4 bases, and a span of 13 bases separates them. The CDR3, from cysteine to phenylalanine, totals 16 residues. Kept here is only the CDR3 DNA, which spans 48 bases and is read in frame from base 1. Taken from the germline V gene, the CDR1 and CDR2 loops are SNHLY and FYNNEI. Summary of the overall study and its limitations: Assigning TCR associations to individual alleles was difficult when HLA alleles, especially DR and DQ, strongly co-occurred. In a later analysis, the rate of TCR association differed among HLA loci, with DRB1 alleles having the most associated TCRs and HLA-C alleles having the fewest. In a later analysis, HLA-associated TCR beta chains showed more clonal expansion and lower generation probabilities than non-associated chains that were equally common. HLA typing was unavailable for some donors at each locus, so association tests used only the typed subset. This cohort had only TCR beta chains sequenced, and the lack of alpha or paired-chain data limited which features could be detected. Linkage disequilibrium might explain the correlated functional status among segregating V segments, but an unknown experimental factor could not be excluded. A further reported finding was that TCR beta sequences accurately predicted the HLA-A and HLA-B alleles for most subjects in the first cohort. Across donors, most TCR sequences were observed very rarely, whereas some public TCRs were present in many individuals. In a later genetic analysis, a missense DCLRE1C variant was associated with V-gene and J-gene trimming of TCR beta chains, and the association was replicated in an independent cohort. A group of highly shared sequence variants was considered likely to be a technical artifact of the sequencing pipeline. The presence/absence analyses assumed that sequencing depth was roughly uniform across donors, and that assumption may not be true. A later analysis associated about 16,000 TCR beta sequences with specific HLA alleles at a false discovery rate of 0.05. In the study, about 150 TCR beta chains were listed as associated with cytomegalovirus. In both the original and validation cohorts, the classifier was reported to diagnose cytomegalovirus status with high specificity and sensitivity. According to the authors, the approach could potentially be generalized to other disease states and immunological phenotypes. Compared with the roughly 600-donor mean, donors in an Asian-associated ancestry cluster had fewer N-insertions in productive TCRs, according to a later genetic analysis. Some IMGT-functional V segments, including TRBV6-2 and TRBV6-3, could not be distinguished by the 87-base-pair reads and were therefore excluded. Most CMV-associated TCR beta chains appeared to be HLA-restricted in a later analysis, and the HLA associations seemed to be driven largely by CMV exposure. CMV serostatus was the only immune exposure information available for the cohort. In an earlier analysis of a few hundred of the donors, most TCR beta V segments were observed in productive rearrangements about 90% or about 30% of the time, broadly matching IMGT annotations. Because counts were too low, more than 15 rarely observed V segments, including chromosome 9 orphons, were left out of the earlier analysis of 500 to 650 of the donors. A later analysis reported that several top co-occurrence clusters appeared linked to parvovirus B19, influenza, CMV and Epstein-Barr virus. In vitro tests confirmed that a few of the cytomegalovirus-associated TCR beta chains recognize cytomegalovirus antigens.

The cohort consisted of approximately 690 healthy bone marrow donors. All cohort members were sampled while nominally healthy, although unrecorded immune exposures were likely present. The donor was CMV seropositive and belonged to the group of 250 to 350 seropositive cohort members. A peripheral blood sample was collected from each donor, and TCR beta sequencing was performed on peripheral blood mononuclear cells. The Qiagen DNeasy Blood Extraction Kit was used to extract genomic DNA from the blood cell samples. This receptor was identified in a male donor in good health and CMV-seropositive. Sequences were obtained from PBMCs. The V and J segments used are TRBV2 and TRBJ1-6; the D segment cannot be called with confidence. The sequence in DNA is TGTGCCAGCAGTGACGGCAGGTCGGCTTATAATTCACCCCTCCACTTT. Translated, it gives CASSDGRSAYNSPLHF.